The T cell receptor (beta chain) under discussion was sequenced for a study of TIL therapy for anti-PD-1-resistant metastatic lung cancer. The immunoSEQ assay was v3. The data were produced by immunoSEQ multiplex PCR, yet TCRdb's version contains in-frame clones alone and is incomplete. In the table there are more than 20,000 clones, less than 65% of which are singletons. Per the germline V gene, CDR1 is MNHNS and CDR2 is SASEGT. Trimming removed 5 bases from V and 7 bases from J; junction bases left unmatched: 8. The CDR3 covers 15 residues. General study points: TIL cultures after expansion showed higher clonality and lower diversity than baseline tumor (median about 6% vs 30%).

Indicated time point: pre-treatment sample, taken before nivolumab and TIL therapy. Pleural nodules or supraclavicular lymph nodes made up most of the excised metastases sampled. Tumor harvest preceded PD-1/PD-L1 blockade, followed by nivolumab treatment. With regard to this clone: Its antigen is not known.

Source: tumor tissue, taken at baseline. This chain uses TRBV6-1 with TRBJ1-5, with 10 bases fitting TRBD1. The receptor was derived from a woman aged 25-85 years with non-small cell lung cancer. The CDR3 loop is CASSPGTGEGQPQHF. The CDR3 DNA sequence: TGTGCCAGCAGTCCCGGGACAGGGGAAGGGCAGCCCCAGCATTTT.